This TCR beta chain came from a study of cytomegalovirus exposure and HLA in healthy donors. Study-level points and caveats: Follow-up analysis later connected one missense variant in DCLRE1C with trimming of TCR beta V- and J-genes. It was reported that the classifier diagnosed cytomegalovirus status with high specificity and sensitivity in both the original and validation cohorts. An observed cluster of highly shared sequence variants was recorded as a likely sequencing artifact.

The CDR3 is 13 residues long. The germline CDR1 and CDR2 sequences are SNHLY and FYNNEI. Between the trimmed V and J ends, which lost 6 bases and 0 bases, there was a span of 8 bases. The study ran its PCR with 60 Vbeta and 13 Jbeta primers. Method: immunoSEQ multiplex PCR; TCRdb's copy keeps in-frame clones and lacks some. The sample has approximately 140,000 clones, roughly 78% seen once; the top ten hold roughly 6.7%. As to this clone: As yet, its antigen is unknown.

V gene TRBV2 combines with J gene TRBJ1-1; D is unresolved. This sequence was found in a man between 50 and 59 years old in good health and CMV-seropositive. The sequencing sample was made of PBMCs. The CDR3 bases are TGTGCCAGCAGGATCCCAGTGAACACTGAAGCTTTCTTT. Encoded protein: CASRIPVNTEAFF.